What follows is one TCR beta chain and its context. There are a few counts of this clonotype. The specificity of this receptor is unknown. Base qualities were left out, and no much larger clone turns up one base away. The data are from a study of T-cell reconstitution after alpha-beta-depleted transplantation in children (dated by TCRdb to 2016 to 2017). As for the study more broadly: Using TCR repertoire profiling, the study quantitatively followed how T-cell immune reconstitution unfolded in children after TCRalphabeta/CD19-depleted allogeneic hematopoietic cell transplantation.

The library was made by PCR. Sequencing instrument: Illumina HiSeq 2500. To normalize quantification of the TCRbeta repertoire, the TCR libraries were built with molecular barcoding that relied on unique molecular identifiers. The public reads were reanalyzed by TCRdb: fastp trimming at Q25, MiXCR alignment, in-frame beta chains only. Rows merge per CDR3 protein into single entries with the most common DNA and genes. The sample yields approximately 800,000 distinct CDR3 sequences; around 15% were counted once. The ten largest clones represent approximately 5% of the sample. General conclusions and limits of the study: About two months after transplant, the apparently early recovery of alphabetaT-cell counts reportedly depended on just several hundred clones that had expanded rapidly and came from non-depleted graft cells. Over subsequent months, a decline in hyperexpanded clone frequencies was noted, and after one year, T-cell counts and TCRbeta diversity were mostly ascribed to newly produced T cells. The high TCRbeta diversity at day 60 in some patients was ascribed to recipient T cells and intrathymic progenitors that had survived conditioning.

This sample's treatment or condition label indicates: allogeneic hematopoietic cell transplantation with graft depleted of TCRalphabeta T cells and CD19 B cells. TCRalphabeta/CD19-depleted allogeneic hematopoietic cell grafts were given to the transplant recipients, all of whom were children. This TCR derives from a male patient between 5 and 17 years old who had a stem cell transplant for acute lymphoblastic leukemia, so the T cells may come from the graft donor. The source material was PBMCs, mostly from graft donor cells, sampled 360 days after TCRalphabeta/CD19-depleted stem cell transplant.

The CDR3 in this case is CASSGKAGALTDTQYF. The DNA sequence is given as TGTGCCAGCAGCGGTAAAGCGGGAGCGCTCACAGATACGCAGTATTTT. This chain is built from TRBV9 and TRBJ2-3, with 8 middle bases fitting TRBD2. Reading the germline V gene gives CDR1 SGDLS and CDR2 YYNGEE. The CDR3 sequence holds 16 residues, the cysteine and phenylalanine included. Only the CDR3 DNA is retained, 48 bases long and in frame from the first base. V trim: 3 bases; J trim: 2 bases; unmatched bases: 8.